This T cell receptor beta chain was captured by sequencing in a study of cytomegalovirus exposure and HLA in healthy donors. PCR used 60 Vbeta primers and 13 Jbeta primers. The table came from immunoSEQ multiplex PCR; TCRdb's copy has only in-frame clones and leaves some out. The table records about 140,000 clones, roughly 74% of them present only once. Notes on this clone: Antigen: not known. One end of the junction is discordant with germline, which a read error may explain.

The CDR3 extends over 14 amino acids. Germline CDR1 and CDR2: SGHRS and YFSETQ. General study results and limits: Clonal expansion was found to be greater in HLA-associated TCR beta chains than in equally common others in a later analysis. Sequencing likely produced, as an artifact, a cluster of highly shared sequence variants. In vitro assays verified that three CMV-associated chains recognized CMV antigens specifically. Analyzed later, most CMV-associated TCR beta chains appeared HLA-restricted.

This TCR derives from a young woman in good health and CMV-seropositive. The sample taken for sequencing was PBMCs. This rearrangement joins TRBV5-1 to TRBJ1-2; no definite D call. CDR3 sequence: CASSLGGGYYGCTF. The CDR3 bases are TGCGCCAGCAGCTTGGGAGGCGGCTACTATGGCTGCACCTTC.